A selection of T cell receptor beta chains follows, all from one sample in a study of shared clonotypes between healthy human individuals. The repertoire was sequenced with immunoSEQ multiplex PCR; TCRdb's copy has only in-frame clones and lacks some. The sample has approximately 2.5 million clones, over 85% seen once. Input material: naive CD4+ T cells from PBMCs. The receptors were gathered from a man between 18 and 29 years old in good health. Some clones in this sample may be carry-over from other donors' samples. Both conserved end residues are part of each CDR3. Fields, in order: D gene, J gene, V gene, clone size, CDR3 DNA, CDR3 protein. D genes are given only for firm matches. Clone sizes are given selectively: once, few, many, or a class where the clone is expanded.

d_gene: NA
j_gene: TRBJ2-7
v_gene: TRBV20-1
abundance: NA
CDR3nt: TGCAGTGCTAGAGATCTTGGGCCCCACCGTTTC
CDR3aa: CSARDLGPHRF

d_gene: NA
j_gene: TRBJ1-2
v_gene: TRBV7-9
abundance: NA
CDR3nt: TGTGCCAGCAGCTTAGTGGGGGCTGGCTACACCTTC
CDR3aa: CASSLVGAGYTF

d_gene: TRBD1
j_gene: TRBJ1-4
v_gene: TRBV2
abundance: NA
CDR3nt: TGTGCCAGCAGTGATCTTACAGGGGCTAATGAAAAACTGTTTTTT
CDR3aa: CASSDLTGANEKLFF

d_gene: NA
j_gene: TRBJ1-1
v_gene: TRBV9
abundance: few
CDR3nt: TGTGCCAGCAGCCTTACAGGGTACACTGAAGCTTTCTTT
CDR3aa: CASSLTGYTEAFF

d_gene: NA
j_gene: TRBJ2-6
v_gene: TRBV27
abundance: NA
CDR3nt: TGTGCCAGCAGTCCGTGGACATCGTCCTCTGGGGCCAACGTCCTGACTTTC
CDR3aa: CASSPWTSSSGANVLTF

d_gene: NA
j_gene: TRBJ1-2
v_gene: TRBV5-1
abundance: NA
CDR3nt: TGCGCCAGCAGCTTGGCCCCGGGATACAGATCTAACTATGGCTACACCTTC
CDR3aa: CASSLAPGYRSNYGYTF

d_gene: NA
j_gene: TRBJ2-7
v_gene: TRBV2
abundance: NA
CDR3nt: TGTGCCAGCAGTCGGACTTTCACCTACGAGCAGTACTTC
CDR3aa: CASSRTFTYEQYF

d_gene: TRBD1
j_gene: TRBJ2-6
v_gene: TRBV2
abundance: NA
CDR3nt: TGTGCCAGCCGGACAGGGGGCGGTGGGGCCAACGTCCTGACTTTC
CDR3aa: CASRTGGGGANVLTF

d_gene: NA
j_gene: TRBJ1-5
v_gene: TRBV28
abundance: NA
CDR3nt: TGTGCCAGCAGTTTTGTGCTGGCCATGGGGCAGAACAATCAGCCCCAGCATTTT
CDR3aa: CASSFVLAMGQNNQPQHF

d_gene: TRBD2
j_gene: TRBJ2-7
v_gene: TRBV5-1
abundance: NA
CDR3nt: TGCGCCAGCAGCTTAGCGGGAGAGGGCTACGAGCAGTACTTC
CDR3aa: CASSLAGEGYEQYF

d_gene: NA
j_gene: TRBJ2-5
v_gene: TRBV5-1
abundance: once
CDR3nt: TGCGCCAGCAGCTTGGATCCCGGGGGCATAGCCCAGTACTTC
CDR3aa: CASSLDPGGIAQYF

d_gene: NA
j_gene: TRBJ1-2
v_gene: TRBV5-1
abundance: NA
CDR3nt: TGCGCCAGCAGCTTGCAGGACACGAACTATGGCTACACCTTC
CDR3aa: CASSLQDTNYGYTF

d_gene: NA
j_gene: TRBJ2-1
v_gene: TRBV6-5
abundance: NA
CDR3nt: TGTGCCAGCAGTTCCCTGGGACTCCCAGGCAATGAGCAGTTCTTC
CDR3aa: CASSSLGLPGNEQFF

d_gene: NA
j_gene: TRBJ2-2
v_gene: TRBV5-1
abundance: NA
CDR3nt: TGCGCCAGCAGCTTGGACGGGGGCCCTCTGACTGGCACCGGGGAGCTGTTTTTT
CDR3aa: CASSLDGGPLTGTGELFF

d_gene: TRBD1
j_gene: TRBJ1-5
v_gene: TRBV10-3
abundance: NA
CDR3nt: TGTGCCATCAGTCGACAGGGGGGGTCGGCTCAGCCCCAGCATTTT
CDR3aa: CAISRQGGSAQPQHF

d_gene: TRBD1
j_gene: TRBJ2-5
v_gene: TRBV10-3
abundance: NA
CDR3nt: TGTGCCATCAGTGAGTCGGACAGGGGGACAGAGACCCAGTACTTC
CDR3aa: CAISESDRGTETQYF

d_gene: TRBD1
j_gene: TRBJ1-2
v_gene: TRBV28
abundance: NA
CDR3nt: TGTGCCAGCAGTTTCAGCAGGGGGAGCGGCTACACCTTC
CDR3aa: CASSFSRGSGYTF

d_gene: NA
j_gene: TRBJ1-3
v_gene: TRBV18
abundance: NA
CDR3nt: TGTGCCAGCTCCCCCGCGGTGGCGGGAAACACCATATATTTT
CDR3aa: CASSPAVAGNTIYF

d_gene: NA
j_gene: TRBJ2-7
v_gene: TRBV2
abundance: NA
CDR3nt: TGTGCCAGCAGTGAGTCTGGGGACGAGCAGTACTTC
CDR3aa: CASSESGDEQYF

d_gene: TRBD1
j_gene: TRBJ1-2
v_gene: TRBV18
abundance: NA
CDR3nt: TGTGCCAGCTCACGACAGGGGAGAGGCTACACCTTC
CDR3aa: CASSRQGRGYTF

d_gene: NA
j_gene: TRBJ1-4
v_gene: TRBV29-1
abundance: few
CDR3nt: TGCAGCGTTGAACGGCAGGAAAATGAAAAACTGTTTTTT
CDR3aa: CSVERQENEKLFF

d_gene: NA
j_gene: TRBJ2-7
v_gene: TRBV5-4
abundance: NA
CDR3nt: TGTGCCAGCAGCTTGGCGGTTTCTAACTACGAGCAGTACTTC
CDR3aa: CASSLAVSNYEQYF

d_gene: NA
j_gene: TRBJ1-4
v_gene: TRBV18
abundance: NA
CDR3nt: TGTGCCAGCTCACCAGTTCGGTCCGATCCTAATGAAAAACTGTTTTTT
CDR3aa: CASSPVRSDPNEKLFF

d_gene: NA
j_gene: TRBJ1-2
v_gene: TRBV11-2
abundance: NA
CDR3nt: TGTGCCAGTCAGCTTAGCGGGGCCCGGAGTAACTATGGCTACACCTTC
CDR3aa: CASQLSGARSNYGYTF

d_gene: NA
j_gene: TRBJ2-1
v_gene: TRBV6-1
abundance: NA
CDR3nt: TGTGCCAGCAGCGATAGCAGTTTACCGTTCTTC
CDR3aa: CASSDSSLPFF

d_gene: NA
j_gene: TRBJ1-1
v_gene: TRBV18
abundance: NA
CDR3nt: TGTGCCAGCTCTCTAGGATTAGCCTTGATGAACACTGAAGCTTTCTTT
CDR3aa: CASSLGLALMNTEAFF

d_gene: NA
j_gene: TRBJ2-3
v_gene: TRBV7-9
abundance: NA
CDR3nt: TGTGCCAGCAGCTTTGGTCTAGTGGCGCAGTATTTT
CDR3aa: CASSFGLVAQYF

d_gene: NA
j_gene: TRBJ1-1
v_gene: TRBV11-2
abundance: NA
CDR3nt: TGTGCCAGCAGCTTATTCGGACAGCTGAACACTGAAGCTTTCTTT
CDR3aa: CASSLFGQLNTEAFF

d_gene: NA
j_gene: TRBJ1-1
v_gene: TRBV9
abundance: NA
CDR3nt: TGTGCCAGCAGCCGGGACGGGAACACTGAAGCTTTCTTT
CDR3aa: CASSRDGNTEAFF

d_gene: NA
j_gene: TRBJ2-2
v_gene: TRBV5-6
abundance: NA
CDR3nt: TGTGCCAGCAGCTTGGGATGGGGCGGGGAGCTGTTTTTT
CDR3aa: CASSLGWGGELFF

d_gene: TRBD1
j_gene: TRBJ2-7
v_gene: TRBV4-1
abundance: once
CDR3nt: TGCGCCAGCAGCCAAGACCCGGGACAGGGGAGGTACGAGCAGTACTTC
CDR3aa: CASSQDPGQGRYEQYF

d_gene: NA
j_gene: TRBJ1-2
v_gene: TRBV11-2
abundance: NA
CDR3nt: TGTGCCAGCAGCTTAGGTGGCAGTTATGGCTACACCTTC
CDR3aa: CASSLGGSYGYTF

d_gene: NA
j_gene: TRBJ2-2
v_gene: TRBV5-4
abundance: NA
CDR3nt: TGTGCCAGCAGCTTGGGAAGCGATCCGAACACCGGGGAGCTGTTTTTT
CDR3aa: CASSLGSDPNTGELFF

d_gene: NA
j_gene: TRBJ2-7
v_gene: TRBV11-2
abundance: NA
CDR3nt: TGTGCCAGCAGCCTCAACAGCGCCACCTACGAGCAGTACTTC
CDR3aa: CASSLNSATYEQYF

d_gene: NA
j_gene: TRBJ2-5
v_gene: TRBV12-5
abundance: NA
CDR3nt: TGTGCTAGTGGTTTGACTGCGGGTGGGACCCAGTACTTC
CDR3aa: CASGLTAGGTQYF

d_gene: TRBD1
j_gene: TRBJ2-3
v_gene: TRBV6-5
abundance: NA
CDR3nt: TGTGCCAGCAGTTACTCTCAACAGGGGAATACGCAGTATTTT
CDR3aa: CASSYSQQGNTQYF

d_gene: NA
j_gene: TRBJ2-7
v_gene: TRBV5-6
abundance: NA
CDR3nt: TGTGCCAGCATGCTTGGAAACTCCCAGTCCGGAGAGCAGTACTTC
CDR3aa: CASMLGNSQSGEQYF

d_gene: TRBD1
j_gene: TRBJ1-3
v_gene: TRBV14
abundance: once
CDR3nt: TGTGCCAGCAGCCGATTGGACAGGACTTTCTCTGGAAACACCATATATTTT
CDR3aa: CASSRLDRTFSGNTIYF

d_gene: NA
j_gene: TRBJ2-5
v_gene: TRBV23-1
abundance: NA
CDR3nt: TGCGCCCCCATGGGGGCACCAAGAGAAACCCAGTACTTC
CDR3aa: CAPMGAPRETQYF

d_gene: TRBD2
j_gene: TRBJ2-5
v_gene: TRBV9
abundance: NA
CDR3nt: TGTGCCAGCAGCGTAGGTTCGGGAGGTGAGACCCAGTACTTC
CDR3aa: CASSVGSGGETQYF

d_gene: TRBD1
j_gene: TRBJ1-3
v_gene: TRBV2
abundance: NA
CDR3nt: TGTGCCAGCAGCCCGGGGACAGGCTCCGGAAACACCATATATTTT
CDR3aa: CASSPGTGSGNTIYF

d_gene: NA
j_gene: TRBJ2-2
v_gene: TRBV6-1
abundance: NA
CDR3nt: TGTGCCAGCAGTGAAACTGTCTGGGAGCTGTTTTTT
CDR3aa: CASSETVWELFF

d_gene: NA
j_gene: TRBJ2-3
v_gene: TRBV7-9
abundance: NA
CDR3nt: TGTGCCAGCAGCTTTAGCAGCACAGATACGCAGTATTTT
CDR3aa: CASSFSSTDTQYF

d_gene: NA
j_gene: TRBJ2-5
v_gene: TRBV28
abundance: NA
CDR3nt: TGTGCCAGCCGCCTTGGGGGCGGGAGACAAGAGACCCAGTACTTC
CDR3aa: CASRLGGGRQETQYF

d_gene: NA
j_gene: TRBJ1-1
v_gene: TRBV11-2
abundance: few
CDR3nt: TGTGCCAGCACCTACCAAAGAAACACTGAAGCTTTCTTT
CDR3aa: CASTYQRNTEAFF

d_gene: TRBD2
j_gene: TRBJ2-1
v_gene: TRBV19
abundance: NA
CDR3nt: TGTGCCAGTAGTCGCGGGACTAGGTGGGATGAGCAGTTCTTC
CDR3aa: CASSRGTRWDEQFF

d_gene: TRBD1
j_gene: TRBJ2-2
v_gene: TRBV7-9
abundance: NA
CDR3nt: TGTGCCAGCAGCTTAACAGGGACAGGGAGACCCGGGGAGCTGTTTTTT
CDR3aa: CASSLTGTGRPGELFF

d_gene: NA
j_gene: TRBJ2-3
v_gene: TRBV7-8
abundance: NA
CDR3nt: TGTGCCAGCAGCTTAGCGTCGCGGGGACGCACAGATACGCAGTATTTT
CDR3aa: CASSLASRGRTDTQYF

d_gene: NA
j_gene: TRBJ2-4
v_gene: TRBV19
abundance: NA
CDR3nt: TGTGCCAGTAGTATGACAGGACCGCTAGGCAAAAACATTCAGTACTTC
CDR3aa: CASSMTGPLGKNIQYF

d_gene: TRBD2
j_gene: TRBJ2-3
v_gene: TRBV5-1
abundance: NA
CDR3nt: TGCGCCAGCAGCCGACCGGGACTACCCACGAATACGCAGTATTTT
CDR3aa: CASSRPGLPTNTQYF

d_gene: TRBD2
j_gene: TRBJ2-7
v_gene: TRBV7-8
abundance: NA
CDR3nt: TGTGCCAGCAGCCGCCGGGACTACGGTGCCTACGAGCAGTACTTC
CDR3aa: CASSRRDYGAYEQYF

d_gene: TRBD1
j_gene: TRBJ2-7
v_gene: TRBV2
abundance: NA
CDR3nt: TGTGCCAGCAGGAGGGACAGGCCCTCCTACGAGCAGTACTTC
CDR3aa: CASRRDRPSYEQYF

d_gene: NA
j_gene: TRBJ2-1
v_gene: TRBV10-3
abundance: once
CDR3nt: TGTGCCACCGCCCGTAACGGCGAGCAGTTCTTC
CDR3aa: CATARNGEQFF

d_gene: TRBD2
j_gene: TRBJ2-1
v_gene: TRBV27
abundance: NA
CDR3nt: TGTGCCAGCACGATAAACCCCACTAGCGGGAGTCAGTTCTTC
CDR3aa: CASTINPTSGSQFF

d_gene: NA
j_gene: TRBJ1-5
v_gene: TRBV2
abundance: NA
CDR3nt: TGTGCCAGCAGAGGACAGTCCAATCAGCCCCAGCATTTT
CDR3aa: CASRGQSNQPQHF